Presented here are 5 T cell receptor beta chains from one specimen sequenced in a study of T-cell memory formation after mild COVID-19. Each CDR3 protein is one row after TCRdb ran MiXCR on the 5' RACE reads. The table shows fewer than 500,000 distinct CDR3 sequences, with around 25% occurring only once. The sample was PBMCs or a T cell subset sorted from them (not recorded which). These receptors were collected from an adult woman who had mild COVID-19 (a few samples of this study predate the infection). Cell type and time point are not known.

The chain carries TRBV29-1 and TRBJ2-4; D is uncertain. This CDR3 is built from 13 residues. Deletions cut 6 bases from V and 2 bases from J, with 11 bases between. Germline V CDR1 and CDR2: SQVTM, ANQGSEA. CDR3 region: CSVSLGSKNIQYF. The CDR3 DNA is TGCAGCGTGTCGTTAGGGTCCAAAAACATTCAGTACTTC.

This clonotype has at least ten counts. The gene calls are TRBV6-5 and TRBJ2-2; D remains ambiguous. V was clipped by 6 bases and J by 2 bases, with 4 bases between them. The CDR3 extends over 12 amino acids. CDR1 MNHEY and CDR2 SVGAGI come from the germline V gene. The CDR3 is CASRRNTGELFF. CDR3 DNA: TGTGCCAGCAGGAGAAACACCGGGGAGCTGTTTTTT.

Worth noting for this clonotype: This may come from a read error, since a much larger clone is one base off. V and J are TRBV20-1 and TRBJ2-2; 7 bases align to TRBD2. Per germline, CDR1 DFQATT and CDR2 SNEGSKA (reference sequence). This CDR3 has 15 residues. CDR3 DNA: TGCAGGGCCATTAGGGCGGGGGAGGACACCGGGGAGCTGTTTTTT. This translates into CRAIRAGEDTGELFF.

This sequence joins TRBV19 and TRBJ1-2; TRBD1 matches 8 bases. Germline CDR1 LNHDA, CDR2 SQIVND (reference sequence). The V gene end was trimmed by 5 bases and the J gene end by 6 bases; junction bases not matched to a gene: 8. This CDR3 is 14 amino acids long. The CDR3 DNA reads as TGTGCCAGTAGTTTGACAGGGGCCAGGAATGGCTACACCTTC. Protein: CASSLTGARNGYTF.

For this clonotype: One junction end does not reproduce the germline sequence, and a read error may be involved. This chain joins TRBV7-6 and TRBJ2-5; D possibly corresponds to TRBD2 (8 bases). The CDR3 runs 16 residues. Germline V lookup: CDR1 SGHVS, CDR2 FNYEAQ. CDR3 DNA sequence: TGTGACAGCAGCCTTACTAGCGGCCCCAGGGGGGAGACCCAGTACTTC. It codes for CDSSLTSGPRGETQYF. Filled out from reference TRBV7-6 and TRBJ2-5, the complete variable domain reads GAGVSQSPRYKVTKRGQDVALRCDPISGHVSLYWYRQALGQGPEFLTYFNYEAQQDKSGLPNDRFSAERPEGSISTLTIQRTEQRDSAMYRCDSSLTSGPRGETQYFGPGTRLLVL.